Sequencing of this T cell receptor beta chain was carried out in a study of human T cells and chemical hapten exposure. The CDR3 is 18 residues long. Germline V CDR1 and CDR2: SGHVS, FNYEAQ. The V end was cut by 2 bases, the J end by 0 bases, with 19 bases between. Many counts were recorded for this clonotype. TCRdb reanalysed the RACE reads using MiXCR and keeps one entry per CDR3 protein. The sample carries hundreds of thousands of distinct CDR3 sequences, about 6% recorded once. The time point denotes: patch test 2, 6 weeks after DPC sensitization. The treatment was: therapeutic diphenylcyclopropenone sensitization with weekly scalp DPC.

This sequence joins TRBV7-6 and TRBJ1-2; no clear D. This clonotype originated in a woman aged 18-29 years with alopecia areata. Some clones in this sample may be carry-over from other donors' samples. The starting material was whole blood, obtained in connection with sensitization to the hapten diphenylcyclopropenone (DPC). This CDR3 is CASSLKPFEGVTNYGYTF. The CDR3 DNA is TGTGCCAGCAGCTTAAAACCCTTCGAGGGAGTAACTAACTATGGCTACACCTTC.